The 22 T cell receptor beta chains given below trace back to one sample, sequenced in a study of blood T cell repertoires in COVID-19. Assay: immunoSEQ multiplex PCR; the TCRdb copy retains only in-frame clones and omits some. The profile shows some 290,000 clones, 87% of them singletons. Input material: peripheral blood. The receptor source for this set is a woman aged 50 to 60 who had recovered from COVID-19.

This clone appeared a single time. This rearrangement joins TRBV4-3 to TRBJ1-3, with 11 nucleotides matching TRBD1. Trimming cost V 4 bases and J 2 bases; bases outside gene matches: 1. CDR3 length: 15 amino acids. CDR1 is LGHNA and CDR2 is YSLEER in the germline V gene. CDR3 loop: CASSRDRGTGNTIYF. CDR3 in DNA: TGCGCCAGCAGCCGGGACAGGGGGACTGGAAACACCATATATTTT.

The rearrangement links TRBV3-1 (or the pseudogene TRBV3-2) to TRBJ1-1, with 7 bases lining up with TRBD1. The length of the CDR3 is 14 residues. The junction had 4 bases not matched to a gene; V was cut back by 4 bases and J by 2 bases. Germline V lookup: CDR1 LGHDT, CDR2 YNNKEL (reference sequence). CDR3 DNA: TGTGCCAGCAGCCGACGACAGGGAAACACTGAAGCTTTCTTT. It specifies CASSRRQGNTEAFF.

This clone appeared once. V gene TRBV6-6 combines with J gene TRBJ1-5, with 8 bases matching TRBD1. This CDR3 is built from 15 residues. V was clipped by 4 bases and J by 6 bases; unmatched bases: 8. In germline, CDR1 is MNHNY, CDR2 SVGAGI (reference sequence). CDR3 residues: CASSSRQGAGQPQHF. In nucleotides, the CDR3 is TGTGCCAGCAGTTCTCGCCAGGGGGCTGGTCAGCCCCAGCATTTT.

The rearrangement joins TRBV3-1 (or the pseudogene TRBV3-2) to TRBJ1-2; 7 bases map to TRBD1. The germline V gene has CDR1 LGHDT and CDR2 YNNKEL (reference sequence). CDR3 length: 14 residues. V lost 1 base to trimming and J lost 8 bases; unmatched junction nucleotides: 7. CDR3 residues: CASSQGQGLSGYTF. CDR3 coding DNA: TGTGCCAGCAGCCAAGGACAGGGTCTCTCCGGCTACACCTTC.

The chain carries TRBV25-1 and TRBJ1-1; a possible D gene is TRBD1 (5 bases). The germline CDR1 and CDR2 sequences are MGHDK and SYGVNS. The CDR3 is 15 residues long. The V end lost 2 bases, the J end lost 7 bases, and 17 bases lay between the germline ends. This CDR3 reads CASSESNRGQSEAFF. The DNA for the CDR3 is TGTGCCAGCAGTGAAAGTAATAGGGGTCAGAGTGAAGCTTTCTTT.

The J gene is TRBJ2-2, the V gene TRBV4-3; 9 bases are a match to TRBD1. Per germline, CDR1 LGHNA and CDR2 YSLEER. After removal of 4 bases from V and 4 bases from J, the junction contained 1 base not matched to a gene. The CDR3 loop spans 14 amino acids. CDR3 DNA: TGCGCCAGCAGCCCGGGACAGGGCACCGGGGAGCTGTTTTTT. Its protein product is CASSPGQGTGELFF.

The chain is built from TRBV7-2 and TRBJ2-3; 10 nucleotides align to TRBD1. CDR3 length: 15 residues. Germline CDR1 is SGHTA and CDR2 is FQGNSA. J lost 5 bases, V lost 5 bases, and 7 bases had no gene match. CDR3 sequence (DNA): TGTGCCAGCAGCCCCCGGGGACAGGGGTTAGATACGCAGTATTTT. Its protein is CASSPRGQGLDTQYF.

This chain uses TRBV5-1 with TRBJ2-7; 7 bases align to TRBD1. The CDR3 length is 14 residues. J lost 3 bases, V lost 4 bases, and 7 bases had no gene match. In germline, CDR1 is SGHRS, CDR2 YFSETQ. DNA of the CDR3: TGCGCCAGCAGCCCCACAGGGGACATCTACGAGCAGTACTTC. Translation: CASSPTGDIYEQYF.

V usage is TRBV5-1 and J usage is TRBJ2-5; 10 nucleotides line up with TRBD1. V lost 0 bases, J lost 3 bases, and 2 bases stayed unmatched. Per the germline V gene, CDR1 is SGHRS and CDR2 is YFSETQ. CDR3 size: 15 residues. The CDR3 DNA reads TGCGCCAGCAGCTTGGTCGGGACAGGGGAAGAGACCCAGTACTTC. Translation gives CASSLVGTGEETQYF.

CDR3 bases: TGTGCCAGCAGCGTAAAGGGGAGGGGGACTAGCGGGAGAGAGACCCAGTACTTC. Its protein product is CASSVKGRGTSGRETQYF. V and J are TRBV9 and TRBJ2-5; 14 bases agree with TRBD2. The V gene end was trimmed by 1 base and the J gene end by 4 bases; junction bases not matched to a gene: 9. This CDR3 spans 18 amino acids. In germline, CDR1 is SGDLS, CDR2 YYNGEE. The full variable domain, its missing parts supplied by reference TRBV9 and TRBJ2-5, is DSGVTQTPKHLITATGQRVTLRCSPRSGDLSVYWYQQSLDQGLQFLIQYYNGEERAKGNILERFSAQQFPDLHSELNLSSLELGDSALYFCASSVKGRGTSGRETQYFGPGTRLLVL.

This chain links TRBV5-4 with TRBJ2-1, with 8 bases aligning to TRBD2. The CDR3 is 15 residues long. V was pared by 4 bases and J by 5 bases, with 8 bases of the junction left unmatched. Germline CDR1 is SGHNT and CDR2 is YYREEE (reference sequence). As DNA, the CDR3 is TGTGCCAGCAGCATAGGGACTAGATTAAACAATGAGCAGTTCTTC. This sequence encodes CASSIGTRLNNEQFF.

This sequence joins TRBV5-1 and TRBJ1-3; D possibly corresponds to TRBD1 (6 bases). Per germline, CDR1 SGHRS and CDR2 YFSETQ. The CDR3 covers 14 residues. The germline V and J ends were trimmed by 0 bases and 7 bases, with 11 bases remaining between them. CDR3 sequence (DNA): TGCGCCAGCAGCTTGGGACAGGTTGGCAACACCATATATTTT. Translating gives CASSLGQVGNTIYF.

The rearrangement links TRBV9 to TRBJ2-2; D possibly corresponds to TRBD1 (5 bases). Germline V lookup: CDR1 SGDLS, CDR2 YYNGEE. V dropped 0 bases and J dropped 5 bases, with 8 bases sitting between them. The CDR3 is made up of 14 amino acids. CDR3 loop: CASSVVAGTGELFF. The CDR3 DNA reads TGTGCCAGCAGCGTAGTGGCAGGGACCGGGGAGCTGTTTTTT.

V is TRBV5-6 and J is TRBJ2-5, with D perhaps TRBD2 (6 bases). The CDR3 contains 14 residues. The V gene lost 5 bases and the J gene lost 4 bases, with 15 bases spanning the gap. Germline V gene lookup returns CDR1 SGHDT and CDR2 YYEEEE. CDR3 nucleotide sequence: TGTGCCAGCAGTAGGGTGGGGGGTGGAGAGACCCAGTACTTC. This sequence encodes CASSRVGGGETQYF.

This clone was seen just once. CDR3 in DNA: TGTGCCATGCTACAGGGGCACTATGGCTACACCTTC. Translating gives CAMLQGHYGYTF. The chain combines TRBV6-5 with TRBJ1-2, with 7 bases fitting TRBD1. The V segment lost 10 bases and the J segment 3 bases; nucleotides outside the gene matches: 5. The CDR3 covers 12 residues. CDR1 and CDR2 from the germline V gene are MNHEY and SVGAGI.

This clone was counted once. The chain uses TRBV5-3 and TRBJ1-2; D not resolved. TRBV5-3 is marked as an open reading frame, function uncertain. The ends were cut back, 7 bases at V and 3 bases at J, with 16 bases in the middle. This CDR3 region has 14 residues. The CDR3 loop reads CAREGRERDYGYTF. Here the CDR3 DNA reads TGTGCCAGAGAGGGAAGGGAACGGGACTATGGCTACACCTTC.

This chain connects TRBV27 to TRBJ2-2; perhaps TRBD2 as D (7 bases). The CDR3 has 15 amino acids. Germline V lookup: CDR1 MNHEY, CDR2 SMNVEV (reference sequence). V lost 7 bases and J lost 4, with 16 bases in between. CDR3 DNA sequence: TGTGCCAGCAATAGGGGGGGTGTGGGCACCGGGGAGCTGTTTTTT. Its translation: CASNRGGVGTGELFF.

The CDR3 nucleotides read TGTGCCAGCAGCTTGGGAGGCCTCGATGAGCAGTTCTTC. Protein: CASSLGGLDEQFF. The rearrangement links TRBV5-6 to TRBJ2-1; D gene uncertain. There are 13 residues in the CDR3. V dropped 0 bases and J dropped 8 bases, with 9 bases sitting between them. Germline CDR1 and CDR2: SGHDT and YYEEEE.

The V and J genes are TRBV20-1 and TRBJ2-7; 9 nucleotides match TRBD1. J lost 5 bases, V lost 3 bases, and 11 bases had no gene match. The CDR3 is 15 residues long. Germline-derived CDR1 and CDR2 are DFQATT and SNEGSKA (reference sequence). The CDR3 sequence is CSASSIMGQGNEQYF. The CDR3 bases are TGCAGTGCTAGTTCGATTATGGGACAGGGTAACGAGCAGTACTTC.

The chain combines TRBV5-1 with TRBJ1-1, with 8 bases matching TRBD1. V dropped 2 bases and J dropped 3; count of bases not matched to a gene: 3. CDR1 is SGHRS, CDR2 YFSETQ, per germline. CDR3 length: 14 amino acids. CDR3 region: CASSLMTGDTEAFF. In DNA, the CDR3 is TGCGCCAGCAGCTTAATGACAGGGGACACTGAAGCTTTCTTT.

The CDR3 protein is CASSPGGATKNIQYF. CDR3 DNA: TGTGCCAGCAGCCCAGGGGGCGCGACCAAAAACATTCAGTACTTC. The rearrangement links TRBV6-2 or TRBV6-3 to TRBJ2-4, with 8 bases lining up with TRBD1. The V segment lost 6 bases and the J segment 2 bases; nucleotides outside the gene matches: 6. Germline loops: CDR1 MNHEY, CDR2 SVGEGT. The CDR3 covers 15 residues.

The chain is built from TRBV6-4 and TRBJ1-1; the D is unclear. The CDR3 is made up of 13 amino acids. The V end was cut by 4 bases, the J end by 3 bases, with 9 bases between. Germline V CDR1 and CDR2: MRHNA, SNTAGT. The CDR3 loop reads CASSGLGDTEAFF. DNA of the CDR3: TGTGCCAGCAGTGGGCTCGGAGACACTGAAGCTTTCTTT.